This T cell receptor (beta chain) is from a study of response to subunit inactivated influenza vaccine (dated by TCRdb to 2016 to 2019). For the study in its entirety: Deep quantitative T cell receptor repertoire profiling was used in the study to track responses to a trivalent subunit inactivated influenza vaccine.

General findings and caveats noted by the study authors: According to the authors, only a limited number of new T cells may be recruited by each seasonal influenza vaccination.

Concerning this clonotype: Its antigen remains undetermined. Per-base quality was not reported, and no clone a single base away is much larger than it.

Germline trimming amounts to 4 bases on V and 7 bases on J, with 13 as the count of junction bases outside the gene matches. The CDR3, from cysteine to phenylalanine, totals 17 residues. The CDR3 DNA has 51 bases and is translated from base 1. Libraries were built with RT-PCR. The data were produced on an Illumina HiSeq 2500. In-frame beta chains were kept once TCRdb had trimmed the public reads at Q25 with fastp and called clones with MiXCR. For every CDR3 protein sequence, its rows merge into one entry that carries the most common genes and DNA. In this sample the table shows fewer than 550,000 distinct CDR3 sequences, around 25% of which occur a single time. The ten largest clones add up to around 1.8% of the sample.

The rearrangement joined TRBV12-3 or TRBV12-4 to TRBJ1-4, and TRBD1 aligns with 9 junction nucleotides. The source of this sequence is a man aged 50 to 60 who received an inactivated influenza vaccine. Donor details come from another sample of the same person, matched by shared clones. The sequences come from CD4+ T cells sorted from PBMCs, collected roughly 5 days after vaccination. The nucleotides read TGTGCCAGCAGTTCGGGACAGGGAGGATTTATCGGTGAAAAACTGTTTTTT. Its amino acids are CASSSGQGGFIGEKLFF.